This TCR beta chain stems from a study of T-cell reconstitution after alpha-beta-depleted transplantation in children. The CDR3 extends over 17 amino acids. CDR1 is SQVTM and CDR2 is ANQGSEA in the germline V gene. V gave up 5 bases and J gave up 3 bases, with 26 bases separating them. In this sample, this clonotype turned up many times. Unique molecular identifiers were built into the TCRbeta library. TCRdb recomputed calls from the PCR reads with MiXCR, one row per CDR3 protein. The top ten clones hold 28% of a sample with about 230,000 distinct CDR3 sequences, under 13% of them seen once. This TCR was sampled from a child less than two years old with acute myeloid leukemia, due to receive a stem cell transplant. This sample comprised PBMCs, obtained before TCRalphabeta/CD19-depleted stem cell transplant. The rearrangement uses TRBV29-1 and TRBJ2-7; a weak D match, TRBD1 (5 bases). CDR3 bases: TGCAGCGTTCGAATCCAACGTAGGGGAAGGGCCCGCTACGAGCAGTACTTC. Its protein is CSVRIQRRGRARYEQYF.